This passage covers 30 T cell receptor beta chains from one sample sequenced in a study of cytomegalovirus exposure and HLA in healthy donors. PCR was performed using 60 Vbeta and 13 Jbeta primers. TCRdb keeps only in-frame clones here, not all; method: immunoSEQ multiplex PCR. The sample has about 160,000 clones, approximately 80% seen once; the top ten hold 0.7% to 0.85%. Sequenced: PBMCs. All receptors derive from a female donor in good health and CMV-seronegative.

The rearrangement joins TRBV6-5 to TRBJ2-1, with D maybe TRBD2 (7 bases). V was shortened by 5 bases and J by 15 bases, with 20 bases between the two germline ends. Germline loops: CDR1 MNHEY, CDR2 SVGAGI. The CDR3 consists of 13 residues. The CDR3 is CASSAPQRGARFF. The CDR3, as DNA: TGTGCCAGCAGTGCCCCGCAACGGGGGGCGCGGTTCTTC.

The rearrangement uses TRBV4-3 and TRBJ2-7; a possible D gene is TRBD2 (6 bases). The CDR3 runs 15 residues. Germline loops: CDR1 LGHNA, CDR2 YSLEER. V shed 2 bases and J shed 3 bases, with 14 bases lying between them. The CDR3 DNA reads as TGCGCCAGCAGCCAATCCTGGGCGGGAAGCTACGAGCAGTACTTC. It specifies CASSQSWAGSYEQYF.

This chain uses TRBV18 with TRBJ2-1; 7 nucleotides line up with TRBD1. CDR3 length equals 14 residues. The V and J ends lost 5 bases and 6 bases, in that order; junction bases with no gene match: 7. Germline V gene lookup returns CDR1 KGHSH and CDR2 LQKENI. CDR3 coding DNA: TGTGCCAGCTCATTCATCACAGGGGCCAATGAGCAGTTCTTC. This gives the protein CASSFITGANEQFF.

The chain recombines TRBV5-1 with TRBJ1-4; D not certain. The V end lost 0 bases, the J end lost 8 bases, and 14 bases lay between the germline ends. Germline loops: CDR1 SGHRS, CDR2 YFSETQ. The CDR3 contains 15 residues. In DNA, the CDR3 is TGCGCCAGCAGCTTGGCGGGGAACGGGAGGGAAAAACTGTTTTTT. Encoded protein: CASSLAGNGREKLFF.

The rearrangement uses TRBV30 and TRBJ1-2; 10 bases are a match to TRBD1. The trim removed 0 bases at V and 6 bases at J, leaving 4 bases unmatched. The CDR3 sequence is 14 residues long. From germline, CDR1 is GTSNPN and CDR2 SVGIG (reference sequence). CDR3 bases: TGTGCCTGGAGTGTAGACAGGGGGCTGAATGGCTACACCTTC. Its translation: CAWSVDRGLNGYTF.

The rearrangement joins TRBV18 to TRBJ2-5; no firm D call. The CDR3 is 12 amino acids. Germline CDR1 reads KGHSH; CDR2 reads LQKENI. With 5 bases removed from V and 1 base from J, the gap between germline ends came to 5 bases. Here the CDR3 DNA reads TGTGCCAGCTCAGATAGCCAAGAGACCCAGTACTTC. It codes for CASSDSQETQYF. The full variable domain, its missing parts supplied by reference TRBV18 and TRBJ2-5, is NAGVMQNPRHLVRRRGQEARLRCSPMKGHSHVYWYRQLPEEGLKFMVYLQKENIIDESGMPKERFSAEFPKEGPSILRIQQVVRGDSAAYFCASSDSQETQYFGPGTRLLVL.

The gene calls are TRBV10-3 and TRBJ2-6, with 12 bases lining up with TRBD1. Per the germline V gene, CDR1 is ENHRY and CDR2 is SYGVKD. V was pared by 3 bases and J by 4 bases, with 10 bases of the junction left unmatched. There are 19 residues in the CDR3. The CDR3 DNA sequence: TGTGCCATCAGTGAAACTCCTGGGACAGGGGGCGCGGGGGCCAACGTCCTGACTTTC. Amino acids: CAISETPGTGGAGANVLTF.

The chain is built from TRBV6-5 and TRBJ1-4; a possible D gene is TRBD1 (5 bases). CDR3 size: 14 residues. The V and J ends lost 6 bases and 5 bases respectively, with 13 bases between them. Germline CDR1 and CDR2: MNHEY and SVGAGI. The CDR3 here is CASRLGRDNEKLFF. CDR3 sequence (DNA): TGTGCCAGCAGGCTAGGGAGGGACAATGAAAAACTGTTTTTT.

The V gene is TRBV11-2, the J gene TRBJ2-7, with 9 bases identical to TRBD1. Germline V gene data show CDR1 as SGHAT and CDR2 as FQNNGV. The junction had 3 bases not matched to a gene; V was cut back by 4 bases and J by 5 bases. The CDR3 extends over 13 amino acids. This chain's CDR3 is CASSSGTGNEQYF. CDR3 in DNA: TGTGCCAGCAGCTCCGGGACAGGGAACGAGCAGTACTTC. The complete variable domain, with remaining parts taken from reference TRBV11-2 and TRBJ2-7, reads EAGVAQSPRYKIIEKRQSVAFWCNPISGHATLYWYQQILGQGPKLLIQFQNNGVVDDSQLPKDRFSAERLKGVDSTLKIQPAKLEDSAVYLCASSSGTGNEQYFGPGTRLTVT.

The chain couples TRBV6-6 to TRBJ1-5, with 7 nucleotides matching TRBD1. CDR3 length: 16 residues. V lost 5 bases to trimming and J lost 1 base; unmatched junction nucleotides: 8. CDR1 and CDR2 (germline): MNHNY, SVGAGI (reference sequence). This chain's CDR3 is CASSGAGTASNQPQHF. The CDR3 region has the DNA TGTGCCAGCAGTGGCGCCGGGACAGCGAGCAATCAGCCCCAGCATTTT.

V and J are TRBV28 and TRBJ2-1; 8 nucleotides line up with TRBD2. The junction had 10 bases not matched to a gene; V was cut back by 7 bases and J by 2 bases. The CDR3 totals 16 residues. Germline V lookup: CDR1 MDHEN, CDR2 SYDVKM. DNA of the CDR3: TGTGCCAGCAAAATAGAAGCGGGAGAGACCTACAATGAGCAGTTCTTC. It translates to CASKIEAGETYNEQFF.

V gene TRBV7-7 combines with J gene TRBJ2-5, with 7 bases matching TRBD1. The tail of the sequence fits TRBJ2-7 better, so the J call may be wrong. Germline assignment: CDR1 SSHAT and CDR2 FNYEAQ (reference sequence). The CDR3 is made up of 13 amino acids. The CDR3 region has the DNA TGTGCCAGCAGTTTGGACAGGTGGAGCGAGCAGTACTTC. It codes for CASSLDRWSEQYF.

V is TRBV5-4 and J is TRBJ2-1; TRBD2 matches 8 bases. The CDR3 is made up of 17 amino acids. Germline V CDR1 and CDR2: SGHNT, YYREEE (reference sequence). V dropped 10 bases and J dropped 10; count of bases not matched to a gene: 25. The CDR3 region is CALTLIPGTSYKMEQFF. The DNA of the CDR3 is TGTGCCCTAACTCTCATCCCCGGGACTAGTTACAAGATGGAGCAGTTCTTC. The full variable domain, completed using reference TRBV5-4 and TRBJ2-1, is ETGVTQSPTHLIKTRGQQVTLRCSSQSGHNTVSWYQQALGQGPQFIFQYYREEENGRGNFPPRFSGLQFPNYSSELNVNALELDDSALYLCALTLIPGTSYKMEQFFGPGTRLTVL.

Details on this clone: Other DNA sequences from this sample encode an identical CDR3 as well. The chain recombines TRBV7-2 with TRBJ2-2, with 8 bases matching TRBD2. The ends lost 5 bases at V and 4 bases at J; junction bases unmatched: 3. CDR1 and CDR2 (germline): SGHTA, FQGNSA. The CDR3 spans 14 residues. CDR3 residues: CASSLREGTGELFF. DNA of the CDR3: TGTGCCAGCAGCCTCCGGGAGGGCACCGGGGAGCTGTTTTTT.

The DNA of the CDR3 is TGTGCCAGCAGCTCACAGGATGGCATGAACACTGAAGCTTTCTTT. Translation: CASSSQDGMNTEAFF. The chain uses TRBV7-9 and TRBJ1-1; perhaps TRBD1 as D (5 bases). Germline V gene data show CDR1 as SEHNR and CDR2 as FQNEAQ (reference sequence). This CDR3 is 15 amino acids long. Deletions cut 4 bases from V and 0 bases from J, with 12 bases between.

The CDR3 spells CASSQTGGTEAFF. As DNA, the CDR3 is TGTGCCAGCAGCCAAACAGGGGGCACTGAAGCTTTCTTT. The chain is built from TRBV7-3 and TRBJ1-1; 8 positions agree with TRBD1. The junction had 3 bases not matched to a gene; V was cut back by 5 bases and J by 4 bases. The CDR3 is made up of 13 amino acids. CDR1 is SGHTA and CDR2 is FQGTGA in the germline V gene.

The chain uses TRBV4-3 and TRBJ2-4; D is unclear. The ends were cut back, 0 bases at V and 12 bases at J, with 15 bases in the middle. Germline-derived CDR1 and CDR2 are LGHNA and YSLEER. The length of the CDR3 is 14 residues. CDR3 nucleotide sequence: TGCGCCAGCAGCCAAGATATTTCCCCCGATAGTCAGTACTTC. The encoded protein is CASSQDISPDSQYF.

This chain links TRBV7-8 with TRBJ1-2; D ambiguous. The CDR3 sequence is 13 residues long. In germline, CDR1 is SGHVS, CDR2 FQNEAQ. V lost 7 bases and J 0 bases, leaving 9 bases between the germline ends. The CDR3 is CASTPGSNYGYTF. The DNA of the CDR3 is TGTGCCAGCACACCGGGATCTAACTATGGCTACACCTTC.

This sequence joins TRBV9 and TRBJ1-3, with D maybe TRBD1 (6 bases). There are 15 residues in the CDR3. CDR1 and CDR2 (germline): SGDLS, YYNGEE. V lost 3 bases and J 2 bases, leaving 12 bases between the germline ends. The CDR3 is CASSATGQAGNTIYF. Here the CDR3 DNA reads TGTGCCAGCAGCGCCACAGGGCAGGCTGGAAACACCATATATTTT.

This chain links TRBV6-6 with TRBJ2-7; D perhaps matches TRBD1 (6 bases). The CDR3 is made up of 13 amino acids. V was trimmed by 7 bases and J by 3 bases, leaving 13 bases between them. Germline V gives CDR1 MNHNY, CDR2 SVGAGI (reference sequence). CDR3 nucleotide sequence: TGTGCCAGCAACAGGGAGAGGTACTACGAGCAGTACTTC. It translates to CASNRERYYEQYF.

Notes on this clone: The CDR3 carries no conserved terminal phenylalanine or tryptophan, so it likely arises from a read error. CDR3 nucleotide sequence: TGTGCCAGCAGCCAAGAAAGGGGCCACGAGCAGTACCTC. This codes for CASSQERGHEQYL. This chain joins TRBV4-2 and TRBJ2-7, with D possibly TRBD1 on 5 matching bases. Trimming pared 0 bases from V and 5 bases from J, leaving 8 bases between. Germline CDR1 reads LGHNA; CDR2 reads YNFKEQ. The CDR3 is made up of 13 amino acids.

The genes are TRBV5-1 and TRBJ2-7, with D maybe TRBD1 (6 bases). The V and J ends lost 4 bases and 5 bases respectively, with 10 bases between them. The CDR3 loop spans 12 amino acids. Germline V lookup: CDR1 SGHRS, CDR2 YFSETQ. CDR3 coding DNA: TGCGCCAGCAGCGCACAGGGTGACGAGCAGTACTTC. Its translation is CASSAQGDEQYF.

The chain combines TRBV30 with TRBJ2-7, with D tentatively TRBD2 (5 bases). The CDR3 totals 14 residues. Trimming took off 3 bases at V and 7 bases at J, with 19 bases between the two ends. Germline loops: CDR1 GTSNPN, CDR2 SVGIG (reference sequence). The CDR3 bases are TGTGCCTGGAGGCAAAGGCGGGTCCGGGGTGAGCAGTACTTC. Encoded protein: CAWRQRRVRGEQYF.

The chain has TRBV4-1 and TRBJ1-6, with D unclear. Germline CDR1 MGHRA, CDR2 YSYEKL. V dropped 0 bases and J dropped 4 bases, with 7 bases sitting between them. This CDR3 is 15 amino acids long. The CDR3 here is CASSQDGGYNSPLHF. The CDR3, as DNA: TGCGCCAGCAGCCAAGATGGCGGTTATAATTCACCCCTCCACTTT.

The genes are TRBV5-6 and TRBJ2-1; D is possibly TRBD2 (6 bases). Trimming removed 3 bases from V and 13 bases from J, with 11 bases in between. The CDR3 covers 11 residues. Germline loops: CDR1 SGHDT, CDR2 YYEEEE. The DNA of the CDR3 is TGTGCCAGCAGCTCTCCGGGAGCCCAGTTCTTC. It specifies CASSSPGAQFF.

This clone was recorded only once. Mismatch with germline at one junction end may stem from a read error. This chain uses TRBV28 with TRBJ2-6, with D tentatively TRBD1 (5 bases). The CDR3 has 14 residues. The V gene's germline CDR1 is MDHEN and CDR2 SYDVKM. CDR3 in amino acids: CASSVVTGANGLTF. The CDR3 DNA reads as TGTGCCAGCAGTGTGGTAACTGGGGCCAACGGCCTGACTTTC.

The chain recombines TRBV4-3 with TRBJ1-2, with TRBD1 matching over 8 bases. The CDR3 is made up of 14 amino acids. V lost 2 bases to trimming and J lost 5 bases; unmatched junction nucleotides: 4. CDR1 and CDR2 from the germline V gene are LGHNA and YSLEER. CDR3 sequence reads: CASSQTRQGYGYTF. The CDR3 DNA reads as TGCGCCAGCAGCCAAACCCGACAGGGGTATGGCTACACCTTC.

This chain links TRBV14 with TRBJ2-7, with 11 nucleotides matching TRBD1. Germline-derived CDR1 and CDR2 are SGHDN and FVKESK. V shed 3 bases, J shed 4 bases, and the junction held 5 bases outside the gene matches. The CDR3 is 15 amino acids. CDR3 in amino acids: CASSHMGQGEYEQYF. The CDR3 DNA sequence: TGTGCCAGCAGCCATATGGGACAGGGGGAGTACGAGCAGTACTTC.

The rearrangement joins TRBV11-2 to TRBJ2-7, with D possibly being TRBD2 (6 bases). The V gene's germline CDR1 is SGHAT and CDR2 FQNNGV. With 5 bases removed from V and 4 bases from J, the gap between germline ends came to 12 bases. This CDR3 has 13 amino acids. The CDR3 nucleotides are TGTGCCAGCAGCCGTCGGAGCGGGTACGAGCAGTACTTC. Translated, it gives CASSRRSGYEQYF.

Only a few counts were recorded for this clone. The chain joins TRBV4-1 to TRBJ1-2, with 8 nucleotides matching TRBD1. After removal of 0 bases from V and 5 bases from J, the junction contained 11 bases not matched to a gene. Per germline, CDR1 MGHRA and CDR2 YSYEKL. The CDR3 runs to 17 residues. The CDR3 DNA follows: TGCGCCAGCAGCCAAGATCCGTCACAGGGGGTGCGTTATGGCTACACCTTC. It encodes CASSQDPSQGVRYGYTF.